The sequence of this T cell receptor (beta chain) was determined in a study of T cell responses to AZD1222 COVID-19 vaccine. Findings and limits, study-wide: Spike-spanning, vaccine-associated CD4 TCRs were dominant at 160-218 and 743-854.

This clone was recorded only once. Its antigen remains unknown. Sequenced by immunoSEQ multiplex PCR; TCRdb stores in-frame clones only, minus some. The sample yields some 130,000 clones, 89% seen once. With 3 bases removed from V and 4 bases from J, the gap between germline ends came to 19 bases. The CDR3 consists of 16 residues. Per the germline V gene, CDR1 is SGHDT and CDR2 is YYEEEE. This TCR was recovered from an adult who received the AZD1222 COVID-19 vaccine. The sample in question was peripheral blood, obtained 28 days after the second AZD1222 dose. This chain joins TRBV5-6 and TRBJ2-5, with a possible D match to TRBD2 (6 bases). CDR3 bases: TGTGCCAGCAGCTATTCGGGACTGACCCTTGGAGAGACCCAGTACTTC. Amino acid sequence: CASSYSGLTLGETQYF. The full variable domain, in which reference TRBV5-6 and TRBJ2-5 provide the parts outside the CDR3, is DAGVTQSPTHLIKTRGQQVTLRCSPKSGHDTVSWYQQALGQGPQFIFQYYEEEERQRGNFPDRFSGHQFPNYSSELNVNALLLGDSALYLCASSYSGLTLGETQYFGPGTRLLVL.